This T cell receptor (beta chain) was profiled in a study of OX40 agonist ivuxolimab in advanced cancers. In the study overall: Ivuxolimab, an antibody acting as an agonist of OX40 (CD134), was used to treat patients.

A note on this clone: Its cognate antigen is unknown.

In germline, CDR1 is SGHTA, CDR2 FQGTGA. This CDR3 region has 13 residues. Deletions cut 3 bases from V and 3 bases from J, with 7 bases between. Libraries were prepared by immunoSEQ multiplex PCR; TCRdb keeps only in-frame clonotypes and omits some of them. This sample has around 70,000 clones, with about 87% found just once. Study-level findings and limits: CD8+ T cells were the subset that, on average, had more expanded clones than CD4+.

This TCR derives from an adult with an advanced solid tumor such as melanoma, head and neck, liver or kidney cancer. The gene calls are TRBV7-3 and TRBJ2-3; D is undetermined. The specimen was CD4+ or CD8+ T cells sorted from blood, collected in a trial of the OX40 agonist ivuxolimab. The DNA of the CDR3 is TGTGCCAGCAGCTTTATGCGGACAGATACGCAGTATTTT. Its translation: CASSFMRTDTQYF.